The present TCR beta chain was sequenced within a study of shared clonotypes between healthy human individuals. Here immunoSEQ multiplex PCR was the method, and the copy in TCRdb shows in-frame clones only, minus some. Among some 2,000,000 clones listed, approximately 94% were seen once. CDR1 and CDR2 (germline): SGHNT, YENEEA. The V gene lost 6 bases and the J gene lost 4 bases, with 12 bases spanning the gap. The CDR3 sequence is 13 residues long. The sample consisted of naive CD4+ T cells sorted from blood. Subset in this sample: CD45RA+ positively selected. The genes are TRBV11-3 and TRBJ1-1; D call uncertain. The receptor's source is a man younger than 30 in good health. CDR3 in amino acids: CASSTGLSTEAFF. CDR3 in DNA: TGTGCCAGCAGTACTGGGCTGTCCACTGAAGCTTTCTTT.